This record covers a single T cell receptor beta chain. These data come from a study of cytomegalovirus exposure and HLA in healthy donors. Method: immunoSEQ multiplex PCR; TCRdb's copy keeps in-frame clones and lacks some. In the table there are about 98,000 clones, around 85% of which are singletons. The V segment lost 3 bases and the J segment 4 bases; nucleotides outside the gene matches: 7. Germline V gene data show CDR1 as KGHSH and CDR2 as LQKENI. The CDR3 sequence is 16 residues long. The clonotype originates from a woman aged 25-40 years in good health and CMV-seronegative. Sequenced input: PBMCs. The chain carries TRBV18 and TRBJ2-3; 10 bases align to TRBD2. CDR3 sequence: CASSPISGGAADTQYF. The CDR3 DNA reads TGTGCCAGCTCACCTATAAGCGGGGGGGCCGCAGATACGCAGTATTTT. Full variable domain (outside the CDR3, taken from reference TRBV18 and TRBJ2-3): NAGVMQNPRHLVRRRGQEARLRCSPMKGHSHVYWYRQLPEEGLKFMVYLQKENIIDESGMPKERFSAEFPKEGPSILRIQQVVRGDSAAYFCASSPISGGAADTQYFGPGTRLTVL.